What follows are 4 T cell receptor beta chains derived from one specimen sequenced in a study of blood T cell repertoires in COVID-19. The table came from immunoSEQ multiplex PCR; TCRdb's copy has only in-frame clones and leaves some out. Among 55,000 to 75,000 clones listed, about 81% were seen once. Sequenced input: peripheral blood. The receptors originated from a human donor in a cohort sampled during active COVID-19.

The chain is built from TRBV13 and TRBJ2-1; 11 nucleotides match TRBD2. V lost 5 bases and J lost 8; bases outside the gene matches: 11. The CDR3 has 16 residues. CDR1 and CDR2 (germline): PRHDT, FYEKMQ (reference sequence). The CDR3 DNA reads TGTGCCAGCAGCCCCGGTAGCGGGAGGGCCAGGGATGAGCAGTTCTTC. Translating it yields CASSPGSGRARDEQFF.

V usage is TRBV27 and J usage is TRBJ2-7, with 10 bases that match TRBD1. The germline V gene encodes CDR1 MNHEY and CDR2 SMNVEV (reference sequence). There are 13 residues in the CDR3. The V segment lost 8 bases and the J segment 1 base; nucleotides outside the gene matches: 2. The CDR3, as DNA: TGTGCCAGCGGGACAGGGGATTCCTACGAGCAGTACTTC. Its translation is CASGTGDSYEQYF.

The chain joins TRBV9 to TRBJ2-1; TRBD2 agrees at 9 bases. V gave up 0 bases and J gave up 4 bases; unmatched junction bases: 5. The CDR3 runs to 16 residues. Germline CDR1 is SGDLS and CDR2 is YYNGEE. The CDR3 DNA sequence: TGTGCCAGCAGCGTAGCTAGCGGGAAGAAGTACAATGAGCAGTTCTTC. This translates into CASSVASGKKYNEQFF.

The rearrangement uses TRBV19 and TRBJ2-3; D is possibly TRBD1 (6 bases). Trimming pared 5 bases from V and 1 base from J, leaving 10 bases between. The length of the CDR3 is 14 residues. Germline values: CDR1 LNHDA, CDR2 SQIVND (reference sequence). In DNA form, the CDR3 reads TGTGCCAGTAGTTCACAGGGTGGCACAGATACGCAGTATTTT. Translated, it gives CASSSQGGTDTQYF. The variable domain in full, completed from reference TRBV19 and TRBJ2-3, reads DGGITQSPKYLFRKEGQNVTLSCEQNLNHDAMYWYRQDPGQGLRLIYYSQIVNDFQKGDIAEGYSVSREKKESFPLTVTSAQKNPTAFYLCASSSQGGTDTQYFGPGTRLTVL.